The 4 T cell receptor beta chains below come from one sample, sequenced in a study of T cells of healthy individuals. TCRdb called the 5' RACE reads again in MiXCR, with one record for every CDR3 protein. The sample has nearly 100,000 distinct CDR3 sequences, around 17% seen once. These receptors originate from a human donor in good health.

V is TRBV6-2 or TRBV6-3 and J is TRBJ2-7, with D possibly being TRBD1 (6 bases). The CDR3 extends over 12 amino acids. Trimming cost V 5 bases and J 3 bases, with 8 bases left between them. CDR1 MNHEY and CDR2 SVGEGT come from the germline V gene. The DNA for the CDR3 is TGTGCCAGCAGTAGGGGGAACTACGAGCAGTACTTC. As protein: CASSRGNYEQYF.

At least ten counts were recorded for this clonotype. This chain uses TRBV6-2 or TRBV6-3 with TRBJ1-1; maybe TRBD1 (5 bases). Germline V gene sequence: CDR1 MNHEY, CDR2 SVGEGT. This CDR3 is 14 amino acids long. V was clipped by 6 bases and J by 8 bases, with 19 bases between them. The CDR3 bases are TGTGCCAGCAGCCGGACGACAGTGGGGATAGAAGCTTTCTTT. Translation gives CASSRTTVGIEAFF.

This chain connects TRBV7-2 to TRBJ2-1; D is unresolved. V was trimmed by 0 bases and J by 0 bases, leaving 12 bases between them. This CDR3 is built from 17 residues. Per the germline V gene, CDR1 is SGHTA and CDR2 is FQGNSA. In nucleotides, the CDR3 is TGTGCCAGCAGCTTAGCGCTTAGGGTAAACTCCTACAATGAGCAGTTCTTC. Translated: CASSLALRVNSYNEQFF.

The rearrangement joins TRBV6-6 to TRBJ1-4; D unclear. Per germline, CDR1 MNHNY and CDR2 SVGAGI (reference sequence). Trimming pared 10 bases from V and 7 bases from J, leaving 22 bases between. This CDR3 contains 15 residues. The CDR3 reads CATKDGWVGSEKLFF. Here the CDR3 DNA reads TGTGCCACCAAGGACGGGTGGGTCGGGTCTGAAAAACTGTTTTTT.